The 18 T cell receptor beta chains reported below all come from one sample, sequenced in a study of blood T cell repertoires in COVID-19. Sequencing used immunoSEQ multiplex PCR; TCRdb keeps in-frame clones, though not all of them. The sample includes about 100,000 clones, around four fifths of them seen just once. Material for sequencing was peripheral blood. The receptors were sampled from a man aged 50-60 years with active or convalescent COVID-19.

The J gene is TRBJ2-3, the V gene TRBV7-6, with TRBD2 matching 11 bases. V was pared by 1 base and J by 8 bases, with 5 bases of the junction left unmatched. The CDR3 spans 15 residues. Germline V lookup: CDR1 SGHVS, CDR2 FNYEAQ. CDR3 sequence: CASSLETTSGTTQYF. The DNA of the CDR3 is TGTGCCAGCAGCTTAGAGACGACTAGCGGGACTACGCAGTATTTT.

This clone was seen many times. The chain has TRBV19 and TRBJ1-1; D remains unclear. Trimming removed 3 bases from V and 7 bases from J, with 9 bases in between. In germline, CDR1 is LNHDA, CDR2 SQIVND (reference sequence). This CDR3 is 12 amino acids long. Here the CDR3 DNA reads TGTGCCAGTAGTATCATGCGGGGTGAAGCTTTCTTT. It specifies CASSIMRGEAFF.

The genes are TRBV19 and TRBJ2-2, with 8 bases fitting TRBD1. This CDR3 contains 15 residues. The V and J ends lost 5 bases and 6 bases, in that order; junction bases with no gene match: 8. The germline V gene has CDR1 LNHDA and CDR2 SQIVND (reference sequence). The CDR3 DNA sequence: TGTGCCAGTAGTTCGGGACAGGTTTTCCCCGGGGAGCTGTTTTTT. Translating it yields CASSSGQVFPGELFF.

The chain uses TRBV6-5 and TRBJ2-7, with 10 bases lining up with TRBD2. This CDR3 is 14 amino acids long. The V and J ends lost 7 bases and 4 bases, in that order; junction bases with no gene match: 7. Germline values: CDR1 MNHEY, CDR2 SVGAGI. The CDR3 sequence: CASTRGTSDYEQYF. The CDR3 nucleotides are TGTGCCAGCACAAGGGGGACTAGCGATTACGAGCAGTACTTC.

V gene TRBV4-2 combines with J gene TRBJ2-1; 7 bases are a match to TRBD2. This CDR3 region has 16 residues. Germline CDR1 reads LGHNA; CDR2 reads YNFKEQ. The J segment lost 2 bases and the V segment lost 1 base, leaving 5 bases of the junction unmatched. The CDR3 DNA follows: TGTGCCAGCAGCCAAGTTTCCAGCGGGGCCTACAATGAGCAGTTCTTC. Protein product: CASSQVSSGAYNEQFF.

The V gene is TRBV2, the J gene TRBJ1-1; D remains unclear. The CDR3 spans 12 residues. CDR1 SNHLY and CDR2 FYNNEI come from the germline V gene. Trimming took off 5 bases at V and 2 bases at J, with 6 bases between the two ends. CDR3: CASSSSNTEAFF. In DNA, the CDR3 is TGTGCCAGCAGTTCTAGCAACACTGAAGCTTTCTTT.

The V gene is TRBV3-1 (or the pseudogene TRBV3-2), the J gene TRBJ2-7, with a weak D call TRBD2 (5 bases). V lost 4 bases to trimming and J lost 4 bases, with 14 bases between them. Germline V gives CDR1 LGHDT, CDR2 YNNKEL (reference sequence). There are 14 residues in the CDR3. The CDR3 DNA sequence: TGTGCCAGCAGCCGTCGGGGTGGAGGTTACGAGCAGTACTTC. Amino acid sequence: CASSRRGGGYEQYF.

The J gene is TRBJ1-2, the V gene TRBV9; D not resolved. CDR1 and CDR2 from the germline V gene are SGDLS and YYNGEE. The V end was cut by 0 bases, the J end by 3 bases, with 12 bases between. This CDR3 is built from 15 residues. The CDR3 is CASSVAGSSDYGYTF. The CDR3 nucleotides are TGTGCCAGCAGCGTAGCCGGGTCCTCGGACTATGGCTACACCTTC.

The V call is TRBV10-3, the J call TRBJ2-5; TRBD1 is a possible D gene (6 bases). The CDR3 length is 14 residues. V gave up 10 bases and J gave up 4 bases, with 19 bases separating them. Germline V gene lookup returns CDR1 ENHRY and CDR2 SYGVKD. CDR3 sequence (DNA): TGTGCCAGCAACAGGGAATCTGGTGGAGAGACCCAGTACTTC. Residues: CASNRESGGETQYF.

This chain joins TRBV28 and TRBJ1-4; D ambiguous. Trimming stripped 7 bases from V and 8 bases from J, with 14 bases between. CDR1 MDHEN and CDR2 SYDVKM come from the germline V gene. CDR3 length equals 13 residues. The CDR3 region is CASNFGSNEKLFF. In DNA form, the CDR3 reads TGTGCCAGCAACTTCGGGTCGAACGAAAAACTGTTTTTT.

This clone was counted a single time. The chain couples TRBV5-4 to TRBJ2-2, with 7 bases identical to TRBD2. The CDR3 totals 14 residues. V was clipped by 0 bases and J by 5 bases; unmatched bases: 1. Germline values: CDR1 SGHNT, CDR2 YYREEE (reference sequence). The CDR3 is CASSLVSGTGELFF. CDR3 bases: TGTGCCAGCAGCTTGGTTAGCGGGACCGGGGAGCTGTTTTTT.

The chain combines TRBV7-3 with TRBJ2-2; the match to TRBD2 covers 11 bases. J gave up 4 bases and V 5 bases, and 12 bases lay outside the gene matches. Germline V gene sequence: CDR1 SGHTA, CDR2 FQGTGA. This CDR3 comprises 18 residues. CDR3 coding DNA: TGTGCCAGCAGCCCATTTGGGGTAGCGGGAGGGAGCACCGGGGAGCTGTTTTTT. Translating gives CASSPFGVAGGSTGELFF.

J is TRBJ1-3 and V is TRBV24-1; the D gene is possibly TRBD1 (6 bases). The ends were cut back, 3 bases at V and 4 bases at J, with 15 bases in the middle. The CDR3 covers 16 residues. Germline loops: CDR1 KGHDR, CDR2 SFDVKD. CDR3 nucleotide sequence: TGTGCCACCAGTGATCCGGACAGCACATCCGGAAACACCATATATTTT. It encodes CATSDPDSTSGNTIYF.

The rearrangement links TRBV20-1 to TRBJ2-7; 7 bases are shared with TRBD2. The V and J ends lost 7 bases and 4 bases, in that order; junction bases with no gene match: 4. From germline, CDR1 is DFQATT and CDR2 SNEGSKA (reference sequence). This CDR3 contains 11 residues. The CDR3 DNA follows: TGCAGTGTCCCTAGCGGATACGAGCAGTACTTC. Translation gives CSVPSGYEQYF.

Written as DNA, the CDR3 is TGTGCTAGTGGTAGGGAGGCTTCGGGACCGCATGACGATGGCTACACCTTC. This codes for CASGREASGPHDDGYTF. The chain links TRBV12-5 to TRBJ1-2, with a weak D call TRBD1 (5 bases). Germline values: CDR1 LGHNT, CDR2 FRNRAP. This CDR3 contains 17 residues. V was clipped by 5 bases and J by 6 bases, with 25 bases between them.

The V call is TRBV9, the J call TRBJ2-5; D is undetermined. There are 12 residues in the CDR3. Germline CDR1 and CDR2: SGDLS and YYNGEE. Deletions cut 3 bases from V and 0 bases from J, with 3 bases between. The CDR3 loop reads CASSANQETQYF. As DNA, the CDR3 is TGTGCCAGCAGCGCCAACCAAGAGACCCAGTACTTC.

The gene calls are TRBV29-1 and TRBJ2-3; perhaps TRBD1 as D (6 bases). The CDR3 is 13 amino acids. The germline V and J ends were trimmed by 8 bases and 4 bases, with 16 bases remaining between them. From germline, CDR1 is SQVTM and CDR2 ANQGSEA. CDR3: CSIRGFDPDTQYF. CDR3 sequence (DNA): TGCAGCATTAGGGGGTTTGACCCAGATACGCAGTATTTT.

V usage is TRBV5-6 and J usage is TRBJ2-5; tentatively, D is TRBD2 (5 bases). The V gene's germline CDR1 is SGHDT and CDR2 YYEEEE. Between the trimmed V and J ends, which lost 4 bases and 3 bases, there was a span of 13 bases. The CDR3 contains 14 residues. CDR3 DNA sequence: TGTGCCAGCAGCGCCGGGAACCTAAAAGAGACCCAGTACTTC. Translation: CASSAGNLKETQYF. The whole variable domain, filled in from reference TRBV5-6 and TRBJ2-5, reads DAGVTQSPTHLIKTRGQQVTLRCSPKSGHDTVSWYQQALGQGPQFIFQYYEEEERQRGNFPDRFSGHQFPNYSSELNVNALLLGDSALYLCASSAGNLKETQYFGPGTRLLVL.